The 32 T cell receptor beta chains reported below all come from one sample, sequenced in a study of human T cells and chemical hapten exposure. The time point here: patch test 1, 2 weeks after DPC sensitization. As for treatment: therapeutic diphenylcyclopropenone sensitization with weekly scalp DPC. In TCRdb, the RACE reads were re-called with MiXCR into one record per CDR3 protein. The repertoire includes 380,000 or so distinct CDR3 sequences, 4% to 5.5% of them detected once, and roughly 2.4% sits in the top ten. The specimen was whole blood, collected in connection with sensitization to the hapten diphenylcyclopropenone (DPC). Receptor source: a woman between 45 and 65 years old with alopecia areata. Some clones in this sample may be carry-over from other donors' samples.

The rearrangement joins TRBV6-2 or TRBV6-3 to TRBJ2-1, with a tentative D call TRBD2 (5 bases). V lost 4 bases, J lost 8 bases, and 12 bases lay in between. Germline V gene data show CDR1 as MNHEY and CDR2 as SVGEGT. CDR3 length equals 13 residues. CDR3 bases: TGTGCCAGCAGTTTTACTAGTGCGGATGAGCAGTTCTTC. Residues: CASSFTSADEQFF.

The table lists this clonotype with many counts. The genes are TRBV11-2 and TRBJ2-1, with D tentatively TRBD1 (5 bases). The V end lost 1 base, the J end lost 8 bases, and 12 bases lay between the germline ends. Germline-derived CDR1 and CDR2 are SGHAT and FQNNGV. This CDR3 is built from 14 residues. CDR3 sequence: CASSLGDSSHEQFF. Written as DNA, the CDR3 is TGTGCCAGCAGCTTAGGAGACAGTTCCCATGAGCAGTTCTTC.

This clonotype has only a few counts. The chain joins TRBV27 to TRBJ2-3; D is unresolved. The V end lost 3 bases, the J end lost 1 base, and 5 bases lay between the germline ends. Germline V gene data show CDR1 as MNHEY and CDR2 as SMNVEV (reference sequence). This CDR3 comprises 13 residues. CDR3 nucleotide sequence: TGTGCCAGCAGTTTTGACCGCACAGATACGCAGTATTTT. This sequence encodes CASSFDRTDTQYF.

This clonotype was observed a handful of times. The chain links TRBV21-1 to TRBJ1-5. TRBV21-1 is tagged as a pseudogene. This CDR3 region has 14 residues. In nucleotides, the CDR3 is TGTGCCAGCAGCAAAAGAACGGAAAATCAGCCCCAGCATTTT. Amino acid sequence: CASSKRTENQPQHF.

This clonotype has ten or more counts. This chain connects TRBV29-1 to TRBJ1-3, with D perhaps matching TRBD1 (6 bases). The germline CDR1 and CDR2 sequences are SQVTM and ANQGSEA. The V gene lost 3 bases and the J gene lost 0 bases, with 15 bases spanning the gap. The CDR3 is 16 residues long. CDR3 in DNA: TGCAGCGTTGACGCCTCAGGGGCCGGCTCTGGAAACACCATATATTTT. It translates to CSVDASGAGSGNTIYF.

Regarding this clonotype: A read error is possible here, since a much larger clone lies one base away. V and J are TRBV10-3 and TRBJ2-3, with a tentative D call TRBD2 (5 bases). This CDR3 comprises 16 residues. Between the trimmed V and J ends, which lost 2 bases and 2 bases, there was a span of 14 bases. The V gene's germline CDR1 is ENHRY and CDR2 SYGVKD. Here the CDR3 reads CAISEGESGLTDTQYF. For the CDR3, the DNA is TGTGCCATCAGTGAGGGGGAGAGTGGGCTCACAGATACGCAGTATTTT.

The V and J genes are TRBV20-1 and TRBJ2-1; 12 bases agree with TRBD2. Germline assignment: CDR1 DFQATT and CDR2 SNEGSKA (reference sequence). V was clipped by 4 bases and J by 8 bases; unmatched bases: 3. The length of the CDR3 is 13 residues. CDR3 protein: CSATSGGADEQFF. CDR3 in DNA: TGCAGTGCTACTAGCGGGGGGGCGGATGAGCAGTTCTTC.

V usage is TRBV28 and J usage is TRBJ2-6; 9 nucleotides match TRBD1. The CDR3 loop spans 17 amino acids. Germline CDR1 and CDR2: MDHEN and SYDVKM. Trimming at V came to 6 bases and at J to 3 bases, leaving 9 bases not matched to a gene. The DNA of the CDR3 is TGTGCCAGCAGCACATACAGGGGGCTTTATGGGGCCAACGTCCTGACTTTC. It codes for CASSTYRGLYGANVLTF.

This clonotype has a count of ten or more. The chain combines TRBV2 with TRBJ2-3, with 10 nucleotides matching TRBD2. The V gene end was trimmed by 8 bases and the J gene end by 3 bases; junction bases not matched to a gene: 11. The germline V gene has CDR1 SNHLY and CDR2 FYNNEI. This CDR3 contains 16 residues. CDR3 sequence (DNA): TGTGCCAGCGCACACCGAGCGGGGGGGCTAACAGATACGCAGTATTTT. Its protein is CASAHRAGGLTDTQYF. The whole variable domain, remainder taken from reference TRBV2 and TRBJ2-3, is EPEVTQTPSHQVTQMGQEVILRCVPISNHLYFYWYRQILGQKVEFLVSFYNNEISEKSEIFDDQFSVERPDGSNFTLKIRSTKLEDSAMYFCASAHRAGGLTDTQYFGPGTRLTVL.

This clonotype was seen ten or more times. The genes are TRBV28 and TRBJ2-4; no definite D call. CDR1 and CDR2 (germline): MDHEN, SYDVKM. V shed 1 base and J shed 0 bases, with 19 bases lying between them. CDR3 length: 19 amino acids. CDR3: CASSLSLVRQALAKNIQYF. DNA for the CDR3: TGTGCCAGCAGTTTATCCCTCGTCCGGCAAGCTCTAGCCAAAAACATTCAGTACTTC.

The V gene is TRBV24-1, the J gene TRBJ2-1; TRBD2 agrees at 8 bases. V was clipped by 9 bases and J by 1 base; unmatched bases: 1. Germline lookup yields CDR1 KGHDR and CDR2 SFDVKD. The CDR3 sequence is 13 residues long. Here the CDR3 DNA reads TGTGCCACCGGCGGGGGGTCCTACAATGAGCAGTTCTTC. Protein: CATGGGSYNEQFF.

This clonotype has only a few counts. The chain has TRBV28 and TRBJ1-6, with D perhaps TRBD1 (5 bases). Trimming removed 4 bases from V and 6 bases from J, with 13 bases in between. The CDR3 is 15 amino acids. Germline CDR1 MDHEN, CDR2 SYDVKM. The CDR3 loop is CASSSSARGNSPLHF. CDR3 DNA: TGTGCCAGCAGTTCCTCCGCTAGGGGTAATTCACCCCTCCACTTT.

This clonotype was counted ten times or more. The chain carries TRBV5-1 and TRBJ2-3; 9 nucleotides agree with TRBD2. Trimming removed 4 bases from V and 1 base from J; junction bases left unmatched: 7. Per the germline V gene, CDR1 is SGHRS and CDR2 is YFSETQ. This CDR3 is built from 16 residues. The CDR3: CASSKGASGGTDTQYF. As DNA, the CDR3 is TGCGCCAGCAGCAAGGGGGCTAGCGGGGGCACAGATACGCAGTATTTT.

This clonotype was recorded many times. J is TRBJ1-5 and V is TRBV7-9; 11 bases are a match to TRBD1. The CDR3 totals 15 residues. The V gene end was trimmed by 6 bases and the J gene end by 6 bases; junction bases not matched to a gene: 7. Germline V gene lookup returns CDR1 SEHNR and CDR2 FQNEAQ (reference sequence). CDR3 in DNA: TGTGCCAGCAGTCTTGGACAGGGGGCGGGTCAGCCCCAGCATTTT. Translation: CASSLGQGAGQPQHF.

There are a few counts of this clonotype. The V call is TRBV7-9, the J call TRBJ2-2, with TRBD1 as a possible D gene (6 bases). Trimming pared 4 bases from V and 2 bases from J, leaving 11 bases between. Germline V gene sequence: CDR1 SEHNR, CDR2 FQNEAQ (reference sequence). The CDR3 length is 15 residues. CDR3 sequence reads: CASSSRGSNTGELFF. CDR3 DNA: TGTGCCAGCAGCTCCAGGGGTTCCAACACCGGGGAGCTGTTTTTT.

This clonotype was detected many times. The rearrangement joins TRBV7-2 to TRBJ1-2; D is possibly TRBD1 (5 bases). The CDR3 loop spans 13 amino acids. The germline CDR1 and CDR2 sequences are SGHTA and FQGNSA. V was trimmed by 5 bases and J by 8 bases, leaving 15 bases between them. CDR3 DNA sequence: TGTGCCAGCAGCCTAACAGGTACTCGAGGCTACACCTTC. Residues: CASSLTGTRGYTF.

This clonotype was counted between two and nine times. The chain combines TRBV7-3 with TRBJ1-1, with 8 bases aligning to TRBD1. Germline CDR1 SGHTA, CDR2 FQGTGA. The trim removed 2 bases at V and 1 base at J, leaving 9 bases unmatched. The CDR3 sequence is 17 residues long. The CDR3 here is CASSLARGQGANTEAFF. The CDR3 DNA is TGTGCCAGCAGCTTAGCCAGAGGACAGGGCGCGAACACTGAAGCTTTCTTT.

A few counts support this clonotype. This CDR3 reads CASSTAGNQYF. The CDR3 coding sequence is TGTGCCAGCAGTACGGCCGGGAACCAGTACTTC. The V and J genes are TRBV6-5 and TRBJ2-5; possibly TRBD2 for D (5 bases). The CDR3 sequence is 11 residues long. Germline V gives CDR1 MNHEY, CDR2 SVGAGI. The V gene lost 5 bases and the J gene lost 10 bases, with 11 bases spanning the gap.

Ten or more counts support this clonotype. This rearrangement joins TRBV28 to TRBJ1-6; D call uncertain. Germline V lookup: CDR1 MDHEN, CDR2 SYDVKM. The CDR3 totals 14 residues. V lost 3 bases and J 10 bases, leaving 13 bases between the germline ends. CDR3 residues: CASSLLGVGSPLHF. CDR3 sequence (DNA): TGTGCCAGCAGTTTGCTCGGGGTCGGGTCACCCCTCCACTTT.

This clonotype was recorded many times. The rearrangement links TRBV11-2 to TRBJ2-3, with D unclear. Looked up from germline, CDR1 is SGHAT and CDR2 is FQNNGV. CDR3 length: 14 residues. V lost 5 bases to trimming and J lost 8 bases, with 17 bases between them. The DNA of the CDR3 is TGTGCCAGCAGCCCTGACTGGCCCCTTGGTACGCAGTATTTT. Amino acids: CASSPDWPLGTQYF.

This clonotype showed up just a few times. The chain recombines TRBV7-2 with TRBJ2-5, with 10 nucleotides matching TRBD2. Germline V gives CDR1 SGHTA, CDR2 FQGNSA. The J segment lost 4 bases and the V segment lost 5 bases, leaving 16 bases of the junction unmatched. This CDR3 comprises 18 residues. The CDR3 nucleotides read TGTGCCAGCAGCCCAGCACGAGCGGGAGGGCCAGTACGAGAGACCCAGTACTTC. Translating it yields CASSPARAGGPVRETQYF.

This clonotype was recorded at least ten times. This rearrangement joins TRBV29-1 to TRBJ1-1; possible D gene TRBD1, 6 bases. The CDR3 spans 14 residues. Per germline, CDR1 SQVTM and CDR2 ANQGSEA. The germline V and J ends were trimmed by 4 bases and 1 base, with 13 bases remaining between them. This CDR3 reads CSVVVQGKNTEAFF. The DNA of the CDR3 is TGCAGCGTTGTCGTGCAGGGGAAGAACACTGAAGCTTTCTTT.

The table lists this clonotype with a few counts. As DNA, the CDR3 is TGTGCCACCAGTGATTTGAGGCTAGCGGGAGCCCACAATGAGCAGTTCTTC. The encoded protein is CATSDLRLAGAHNEQFF. This rearrangement joins TRBV24-1 to TRBJ2-1; TRBD2 agrees at 10 bases. CDR1 and CDR2 from the germline V gene are KGHDR and SFDVKD. This CDR3 comprises 17 residues. V lost 0 bases to trimming and J lost 5 bases; unmatched junction nucleotides: 6.

This clonotype was seen many times. The junction differs from germline at one of its ends, possibly a read error. This rearrangement joins TRBV5-1 to TRBJ2-3, with D tentatively TRBD1 (6 bases). The CDR3 runs 15 residues. Per germline, CDR1 SGHRS and CDR2 YFSETQ. In DNA, the CDR3 is TGTGCCAGCAGCCTACAGGGACCTAGCACAGATACGCAGTATTTT. Translating gives CASSLQGPSTDTQYF.

DNA of the CDR3: TGTGCCAGCAGTAAGGAGGGAGGGCCCAAGACCCAGTACTTC. It codes for CASSKEGGPKTQYF. The V and J genes are TRBV27 and TRBJ2-5, with 7 bases lining up with TRBD2. This CDR3 contains 14 residues. With 5 bases clipped from V and 6 bases from J, the junction kept 9 bases outside the gene matches. Germline CDR1 MNHEY, CDR2 SMNVEV (reference sequence).

CDR3 loop: CASSPGTSGITQYF. For the CDR3, the DNA is TGTGCCAGCAGCCCAGGGACTAGCGGGATTACGCAGTATTTT. This chain joins TRBV7-9 and TRBJ2-3; the match to TRBD2 covers 13 bases. V was pared by 5 bases and J by 8 bases, with 4 bases of the junction left unmatched. The germline V gene encodes CDR1 SEHNR and CDR2 FQNEAQ (reference sequence). This CDR3 contains 14 residues.

This clonotype has at least ten counts. The chain links TRBV5-6 to TRBJ2-7, with TRBD1 matching 8 bases. The CDR3 spans 15 residues. CDR1 is SGHDT and CDR2 is YYEEEE in the germline V gene. V lost 1 base, J lost 5 bases, and 8 bases stayed unmatched. The CDR3 DNA is TGTGCCAGCAGCTTGCTCACAGGGGGAGTAAACGAGCAGTACTTC. This encodes CASSLLTGGVNEQYF.

In this sample, this clonotype turned up many times. The chain carries TRBV27 and TRBJ2-7; TRBD2 matches at 12 bases. The CDR3 loop spans 15 amino acids. Trimming at V came to 2 bases and at J to 6 bases, leaving 5 bases not matched to a gene. CDR1 is MNHEY, CDR2 SMNVEV, per germline (reference sequence). CDR3 amino acids: CASSLRLAGAFEQYF. The CDR3, as DNA: TGTGCCAGCAGTTTAAGACTAGCGGGAGCGTTCGAGCAGTACTTC.

This clonotype has just a few counts. The J gene is TRBJ1-5, the V gene TRBV27, with D perhaps TRBD1 (6 bases). The V gene lost 5 bases and the J gene lost 3 bases, with 14 bases spanning the gap. This CDR3 is built from 15 residues. From germline, CDR1 is MNHEY and CDR2 SMNVEV (reference sequence). The CDR3 reads CASSPRDTFNQPQHF. The CDR3, as DNA: TGTGCCAGCAGTCCCCGGGACACTTTCAATCAGCCCCAGCATTTT.

In its sample, this clonotype was seen many times. The rearrangement uses TRBV6-2 or TRBV6-3 and TRBJ2-1; TRBD2 matches 12 bases. CDR1 and CDR2 (germline): MNHEY, SVGEGT. The CDR3 sequence is 20 residues long. After removal of 1 base from V and 7 bases from J, the junction contained 17 bases not matched to a gene. DNA for the CDR3: TGTGCCAGCAGTTACTTCCCGTGGCTAGCGGGAGGGCCCAAGAAAAATGAGCAGTTCTTC. It specifies CASSYFPWLAGGPKKNEQFF.

This clonotype was observed a few times. V gene TRBV12-3 or TRBV12-4 combines with J gene TRBJ1-1, with a weak D call TRBD1 (6 bases). Trimming removed 6 bases at V and 4 bases at J, with 12 bases between. This CDR3 has 13 residues. The CDR3 reads CASSIGGATEAFF. DNA of the CDR3: TGTGCCAGCAGCATAGGGGGGGCCACTGAAGCTTTCTTT.

This clonotype was counted ten times or more. This chain joins TRBV7-9 and TRBJ2-2; D possibly corresponds to TRBD1 (6 bases). Trimming pared 4 bases from V and 6 bases from J, leaving 12 bases between. The CDR3 has 14 residues. In germline, CDR1 is SEHNR, CDR2 FQNEAQ (reference sequence). The CDR3 is CASSSRQDPGELFF. CDR3 DNA sequence: TGTGCCAGCAGCTCTCGACAGGACCCCGGGGAGCTGTTTTTT. Combining the CDR3 with reference TRBV7-9 and TRBJ2-2 gives the whole variable domain DTGVSQNPRHKITKRGQNVTFRCDPISEHNRLYWYRQTLGQGPEFLTYFQNEAQLEKSRLLSDRFSAERPKGSFSTLEIQRTEQGDSAMYLCASSSRQDPGELFFGEGSRLTVL.